The 20 T cell receptor beta chains given below trace back to one sample, sequenced in a study of blood T cell repertoires in COVID-19 (dated by TCRdb to about 2020). Libraries were made using the immunoSEQ multiplex PCR assay. What TCRdb holds here is the immuneACCESS table cut down to in-frame rearrangements. Part of the clones is not present; checked against another copy, under half of the missing clones reflect an unresolved V gene, and the others are unexplained. The sample includes about 120,000 clones, with about 83% observed a single time. Together, the top ten hold roughly 10% of the sample. What was sequenced was peripheral blood. The receptors come from a man aged 55 to 69 with acute or convalescent COVID-19.

The rearrangement links TRBV23-1 to TRBJ2-1; 13 nucleotides match TRBD2. TRBV23-1 is flagged as an ORF with uncertain function. The V segment lost 8 bases and the J segment 10 bases; nucleotides outside the gene matches: 8. CDR3 size: 14 residues. The CDR3 region has the DNA TGCGCCAGCCCACTAGCGGGAGGGCCCGAGGAGCAGTTCTTC. Protein product: CASPLAGGPEEQFF.

The chain employs TRBV2 and TRBJ1-3; 7 bases are shared with TRBD1. This CDR3 comprises 15 residues. Germline CDR1 is SNHLY and CDR2 is FYNNEI. The V segment lost 4 bases and the J segment 4 bases; nucleotides outside the gene matches: 7. CDR3 in DNA: TGTGCCAGCAGTGTCAGGACAGGATCGGGAAACACCATATATTTT. It encodes CASSVRTGSGNTIYF.

The V gene is TRBV24-1, the J gene TRBJ1-6; D remains unclear. CDR1 is KGHDR and CDR2 is SFDVKD in the germline V gene. CDR3 size: 13 residues. V shed 5 bases and J shed 16 bases, with 17 bases lying between them. The CDR3 DNA follows: TGTGCCACCAGTGTCGCGGCGGGAACCCGACTCCACTTT. It specifies CATSVAAGTRLHF.

The chain has TRBV7-9 and TRBJ2-1, with 8 bases lining up with TRBD1. The J segment lost 4 bases and the V segment lost 6 bases, leaving 8 bases of the junction unmatched. This CDR3 has 15 residues. The germline CDR1 and CDR2 sequences are SEHNR and FQNEAQ (reference sequence). CDR3 nucleotides: TGTGCCAGCAGTTCAGGGGGCGCGGGATACAATGAGCAGTTCTTC. Translation: CASSSGGAGYNEQFF.

The chain uses TRBV7-9 and TRBJ2-5, with a possible D match to TRBD2 (6 bases). Germline values: CDR1 SEHNR, CDR2 FQNEAQ (reference sequence). The CDR3 is made up of 15 amino acids. V was clipped by 5 bases and J by 5 bases, with 18 bases between them. CDR3 loop: CASSLPGLGGETQYF. DNA of the CDR3: TGTGCCAGCAGCCTCCCAGGGCTAGGAGGGGAGACCCAGTACTTC.

The chain has TRBV29-1 and TRBJ2-1; a weak D match, TRBD1 (5 bases). The CDR3 totals 15 residues. The ends were cut back, 6 bases at V and 0 bases at J, with 15 bases in the middle. Germline-derived CDR1 and CDR2 are SQVTM and ANQGSEA. CDR3: CSVGGAESSYNEQFF. The CDR3 nucleotides read TGCAGCGTAGGTGGGGCGGAAAGCTCCTACAATGAGCAGTTCTTC.

The chain joins TRBV27 to TRBJ2-7; no clear D gene. The CDR3 extends over 12 amino acids. In germline, CDR1 is MNHEY, CDR2 SMNVEV (reference sequence). Deletions cut 3 bases from V and 4 bases from J, with 7 bases between. The CDR3 loop is CASSFDSYEQYF. For the CDR3, the DNA is TGTGCCAGCAGTTTCGACTCGTACGAGCAGTACTTC.

The rearrangement uses TRBV4-1 and TRBJ2-7; unclear D gene. Between the trimmed V and J ends, which lost 1 base and 1 base, there was a span of 11 bases. CDR3 length: 15 residues. The germline V gene encodes CDR1 MGHRA and CDR2 YSYEKL. In DNA, the CDR3 is TGCGCCAGCAGCCAAGCCATGGGCAGGTCCTACGAGCAGTACTTC. Encoded protein: CASSQAMGRSYEQYF.

This sequence joins TRBV5-1 and TRBJ1-1; D might be TRBD1 (5 bases). The CDR3 covers 16 residues. The germline V gene has CDR1 SGHRS and CDR2 YFSETQ. The ends were cut back, 0 bases at V and 5 bases at J, with 17 bases in the middle. The CDR3 nucleotides are TGCGCCAGCAGCTTGGTAAGGACGGGGGATAGAACTGAAGCTTTCTTT. Amino acids: CASSLVRTGDRTEAFF.

The chain combines TRBV2 with TRBJ2-2, with TRBD2 identical over 7 bases. Germline CDR1 reads SNHLY; CDR2 reads FYNNEI. The V gene end was trimmed by 4 bases and the J gene end by 0 bases; junction bases not matched to a gene: 5. The CDR3 is 16 amino acids. CDR3: CASSVGLAANTGELFF. CDR3 nucleotides: TGTGCCAGCAGTGTGGGCCTAGCGGCGAACACCGGGGAGCTGTTTTTT. Using reference TRBV2 and TRBJ2-2 for the parts outside the CDR3, the full variable domain is EPEVTQTPSHQVTQMGQEVILRCVPISNHLYFYWYRQILGQKVEFLVSFYNNEISEKSEIFDDQFSVERPDGSNFTLKIRSTKLEDSAMYFCASSVGLAANTGELFFGEGSRLTVL.

The rearrangement links TRBV6-6 to TRBJ2-2; D is possibly TRBD2 (6 bases). Deletions cut 10 bases from V and 5 bases from J, with 11 bases between. This CDR3 has 12 amino acids. Per the germline V gene, CDR1 is MNHNY and CDR2 is SVGAGI (reference sequence). The CDR3 nucleotides are TGTGCCATGGGACTTCTTACCGGGGAGCTGTTTTTT. Protein: CAMGLLTGELFF.

The J gene is TRBJ2-5, the V gene TRBV5-1; a possible D gene is TRBD2 (6 bases). Deletions cut 1 base from V and 5 bases from J, with 12 bases between. This CDR3 has 14 residues. CDR1 is SGHRS, CDR2 YFSETQ, per germline. The CDR3 spells CASSLQEGWETQYF. The DNA of the CDR3 is TGCGCCAGCAGCTTGCAGGAGGGCTGGGAGACCCAGTACTTC.

The V gene is TRBV5-6, the J gene TRBJ2-2, with a tentative D call TRBD2 (6 bases). This CDR3 has 16 residues. In germline, CDR1 is SGHDT, CDR2 YYEEEE. Trimming pared 0 bases from V and 8 bases from J, leaving 17 bases between. The CDR3 region has the DNA TGTGCCAGCAGCTTGGCGGGACTCCGTGGTGGGGGGGAGCTGTTTTTT. Translation gives CASSLAGLRGGGELFF.

Only a few counts were recorded for this clone. As DNA, the CDR3 is TGTGCCAGCAGCCCCCCGGGGGGTCCGTTAATAGAGCAGTTCTTC. This gives the protein CASSPPGGPLIEQFF. The genes are TRBV7-9 and TRBJ2-1; 7 positions agree with TRBD2. Germline CDR1 and CDR2: SEHNR and FQNEAQ (reference sequence). J gave up 10 bases and V 5 bases, and 14 bases lay outside the gene matches. CDR3 size: 15 residues.

The chain combines TRBV28 with TRBJ1-1, with 8 nucleotides matching TRBD1. The ends lost 5 bases at V and 8 bases at J; junction bases unmatched: 10. Looked up from germline, CDR1 is MDHEN and CDR2 is SYDVKM. CDR3 length: 14 residues. The CDR3, as DNA: TGTGCCAGCAGTCAGGGGGCCCGCCTAACCGAAGCTTTCTTT. It is translated as CASSQGARLTEAFF.

The chain is built from TRBV28 and TRBJ1-4, with 9 bases aligning to TRBD1. CDR1 and CDR2 (germline): MDHEN, SYDVKM. The CDR3 has 16 residues. With 5 bases clipped from V and 5 bases from J, the junction kept 9 bases outside the gene matches. CDR3 bases: TGTGCCAGCAGTCCAACCAGGGGACAGGGAAATGAAAAACTGTTTTTT. Its translation is CASSPTRGQGNEKLFF.

This clone was counted a single time. The rearrangement uses TRBV15 and TRBJ2-3; possible D gene TRBD2, 6 bases. In germline, CDR1 is LNHNV, CDR2 YYDKDF (reference sequence). This CDR3 is 14 amino acids long. V lost 3 bases and J lost 7, with 14 bases in between. This CDR3 is CATSSSGLINTQYF. Written as DNA, the CDR3 is TGTGCCACCAGCAGTAGCGGACTGATTAATACGCAGTATTTT.

The chain links TRBV29-1 to TRBJ1-2, with D perhaps matching TRBD1 (5 bases). The CDR3 has 12 residues. Germline CDR1 SQVTM, CDR2 ANQGSEA. V was clipped by 6 bases and J by 4 bases, with 12 bases between them. The CDR3 is CSVLGGSYGYTF. Here the CDR3 DNA reads TGCAGCGTCCTTGGGGGGTCCTATGGCTACACCTTC.

CDR3 sequence reads: CAISELSYEQYF. The CDR3 nucleotides read TGTGCCATCAGTGAGTTGAGCTACGAGCAGTACTTC. This chain links TRBV10-3 with TRBJ2-7; no clear D gene. This CDR3 region has 12 residues. Germline CDR1 ENHRY, CDR2 SYGVKD. Deletions cut 1 base from V and 3 bases from J, with 4 bases between.

The rearrangement joins TRBV28 to TRBJ1-1, with TRBD1 as a possible D gene (5 bases). Trimming shortened V by 5 bases and J by 2 bases, and 15 bases separated the two germline ends. The germline V gene encodes CDR1 MDHEN and CDR2 SYDVKM. The CDR3 contains 15 residues. The CDR3 DNA reads as TGTGCCAGCAGTCTGACGACCGGGGGAAACACTGAAGCTTTCTTT. This sequence encodes CASSLTTGGNTEAFF. The full variable domain, its missing parts supplied by reference TRBV28 and TRBJ1-1, is DVKVTQSSRYLVKRTGEKVFLECVQDMDHENMFWYRQDPGLGLRLIYFSYDVKMKEKGDIPEGYSVSREKKERFSLILESASTNQTSMYLCASSLTTGGNTEAFFGQGTRLTVV.